Below, 9 T cell receptor beta chains from the same sample are listed, as sequenced in a study of blood T cell repertoires in COVID-19 (dated by TCRdb to about 2020). To prepare the library, the immunoSEQ multiplex PCR assay was applied. The table comes from immuneACCESS by way of TCRdb, which keeps in-frame sequences with V and J called. Part of the clones is missing from these tables; in studies checked, under half for an unresolved V gene and the rest for unknown reasons. The sample table lists a few hundred thousand clones, approximately 88% of them with a count of one. The top ten clones comprise about 9.8% of the sample. The sample taken for sequencing was PBMCs or T cells enriched from blood (not recorded which). These receptors were collected from a woman under 30 who had recovered from COVID-19.

V and J are TRBV11-2 and TRBJ1-5; D remains ambiguous. Trimming stripped 5 bases from V and 4 bases from J, with 9 bases between. The CDR3 covers 13 residues. CDR1 SGHAT and CDR2 FQNNGV come from the germline V gene. This CDR3 is CASSPESNQPQHF. CDR3 in DNA: TGTGCCAGCAGCCCGGAGAGTAATCAGCCCCAGCATTTT.

The chain has TRBV7-9 and TRBJ2-7, with 7 nucleotides matching TRBD1. CDR1 SEHNR and CDR2 FQNEAQ come from the germline V gene (reference sequence). V dropped 2 bases and J dropped 3; count of bases not matched to a gene: 16. This CDR3 has 18 residues. The CDR3: CASSLSLYPLGQVYEQYF. In nucleotides, the CDR3 is TGTGCCAGCAGCTTATCCCTTTATCCACTCGGACAGGTCTACGAGCAGTACTTC.

The CDR3 DNA reads as TGTGCCAGCAGCTGGGACAGGTACTATGGCTACACCTTC. It translates to CASSWDRYYGYTF. The J gene is TRBJ1-2, the V gene TRBV7-2, with TRBD1 matching over 8 bases. This CDR3 spans 13 amino acids. Germline CDR1 and CDR2: SGHTA and FQGNSA. V shed 4 bases and J 3 bases; nucleotides not matched to a gene: 1.

The genes are TRBV6-2 or TRBV6-3 and TRBJ1-1, with 7 bases lining up with TRBD1. Germline CDR1 MNHEY, CDR2 SVGEGT. The length of the CDR3 is 14 residues. J gave up 1 base and V 2 bases, and 1 base lay outside the gene matches. The CDR3 nucleotides are TGTGCCAGCAGTTACCCAGGGGGGAACACTGAAGCTTTCTTT. Residues: CASSYPGGNTEAFF.

In this sample, this clone turned up a few times. The V and J genes are TRBV3-1 (or the pseudogene TRBV3-2) and TRBJ1-5; D perhaps matches TRBD1 (6 bases). The CDR3 extends over 15 amino acids. CDR1 is LGHDT and CDR2 is YNNKEL in the germline V gene (reference sequence). Trimming cost V 1 base and J 5 bases, with 12 bases left between them. The CDR3 bases are TGTGCCAGCAGCCAAGCAGGGGCGCGGGATCAGCCCCAGCATTTT. This encodes CASSQAGARDQPQHF.

This chain uses TRBV14 with TRBJ1-6; 9 bases fit TRBD1. Trimming took 3 bases from V and 10 from J; bases not matched to a gene: 4. This CDR3 is built from 14 residues. Germline-derived CDR1 and CDR2 are SGHDN and FVKESK. In nucleotides, the CDR3 is TGTGCCAGCAGCCAGGGACAGGGCCGGTCACCCCTCCACTTT. Translated, it gives CASSQGQGRSPLHF. Drawing the rest from reference TRBV14 and TRBJ1-6, the complete variable domain is EAGVTQFPSHSVIEKGQTVTLRCDPISGHDNLYWYRRVMGKEIKFLLHFVKESKQDESGMPNNRFLAERTGGTYSTLKVQPAELEDSGVYFCASSQGQGRSPLHFGNGTRLTVT.

This chain joins TRBV6-5 and TRBJ1-6; the match to TRBD1 covers 8 bases. The germline V gene has CDR1 MNHEY and CDR2 SVGAGI. V lost 7 bases to trimming and J lost 8 bases; unmatched junction nucleotides: 7. CDR3 length: 14 amino acids. The DNA for the CDR3 is TGTGCCAGCACTCCCACAGGGGGGGATTCACCCCTCCACTTT. This gives the protein CASTPTGGDSPLHF.

Comment on this clone: Additional DNA sequences in this sample encode the identical CDR3. The V gene is TRBV12-5, the J gene TRBJ1-1; possibly TRBD1 for D (5 bases). The CDR3 consists of 13 residues. Trimming took off 2 bases at V and 1 base at J, with 5 bases between the two ends. CDR1 is LGHNT, CDR2 FRNRAP, per germline. CDR3: CASGLTGNTEAFF. In DNA form, the CDR3 reads TGTGCTAGTGGTTTGACAGGGAACACTGAAGCTTTCTTT.

The chain carries TRBV27 and TRBJ2-1; 13 nucleotides agree with TRBD2. J was trimmed by 6 bases and V by 1 base; bases with no gene match: 9. This CDR3 contains 18 residues. Per the germline V gene, CDR1 is MNHEY and CDR2 is SMNVEV (reference sequence). CDR3 sequence (DNA): TGTGCCAGCAGTTTATATGGGACTAGCGGGGCAGTAAGCAATGAGCAGTTCTTC. Residues: CASSLYGTSGAVSNEQFF.